This T cell receptor (beta chain) was captured by sequencing in a study of T cell responses to AZD1222 COVID-19 vaccine. The study's findings and limits: White British ancestry dominated among donors, who included more females, and clonal diversity was possibly underestimated.

Profiling relied on immunoSEQ multiplex PCR, and the TCRdb table lists in-frame clones only, not all of them. The table includes 25,000 to 35,000 clones, 89% detected once. Only one count was recorded for this clone. Its antigen is unidentified. V dropped 1 base and J dropped 4 bases, with 6 bases sitting between them. The CDR3 extends over 13 amino acids. Looked up from germline, CDR1 is SGHTA and CDR2 is FQGNSA. The chain uses TRBV7-2 and TRBJ2-3; D gene unclear. Sequencing was performed on peripheral blood, taken on day 0 of AZD1222 vaccination. This TCR was recovered from an adult in good health. The CDR3 reads CASSLEGSDTQYF. CDR3 nucleotides: TGTGCCAGCAGCTTAGAAGGGTCAGATACGCAGTATTTT.